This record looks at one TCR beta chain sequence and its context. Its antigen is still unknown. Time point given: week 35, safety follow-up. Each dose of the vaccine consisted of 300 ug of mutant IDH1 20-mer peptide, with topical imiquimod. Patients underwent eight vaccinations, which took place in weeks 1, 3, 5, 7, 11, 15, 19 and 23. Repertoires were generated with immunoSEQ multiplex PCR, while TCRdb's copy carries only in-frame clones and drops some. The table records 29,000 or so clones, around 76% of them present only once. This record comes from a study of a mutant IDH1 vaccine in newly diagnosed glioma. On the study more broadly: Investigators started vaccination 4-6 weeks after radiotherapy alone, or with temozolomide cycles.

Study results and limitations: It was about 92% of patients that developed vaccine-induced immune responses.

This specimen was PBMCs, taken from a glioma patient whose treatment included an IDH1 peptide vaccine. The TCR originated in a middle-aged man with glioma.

CDR3 amino acids: CSVGQGKGEQYF. The CDR3 coding sequence is TGCAGCGTTGGACAGGGAAAGGGCGAGCAGTACTTC. The rearrangement joins TRBV29-1 to TRBJ2-7; 7 bases align to TRBD1. The germline gives CDR1 SQVTM, CDR2 ANQGSEA. Losses at the gene ends were 4 bases for V and 6 bases for J; bases not matched to a gene: 6. CDR3 size: 12 residues.